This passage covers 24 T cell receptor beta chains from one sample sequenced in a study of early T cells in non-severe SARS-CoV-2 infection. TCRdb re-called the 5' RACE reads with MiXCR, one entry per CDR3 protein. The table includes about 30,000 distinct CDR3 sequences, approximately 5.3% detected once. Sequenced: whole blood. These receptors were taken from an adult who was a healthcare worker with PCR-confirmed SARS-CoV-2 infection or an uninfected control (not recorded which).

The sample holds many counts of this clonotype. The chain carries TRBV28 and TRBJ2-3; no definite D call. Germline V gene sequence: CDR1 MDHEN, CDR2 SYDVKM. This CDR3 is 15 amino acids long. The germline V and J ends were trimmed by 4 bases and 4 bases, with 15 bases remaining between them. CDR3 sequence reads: CASSSPPQIADTQYF. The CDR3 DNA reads TGTGCCAGCAGTTCCCCGCCACAGATAGCAGATACGCAGTATTTT.

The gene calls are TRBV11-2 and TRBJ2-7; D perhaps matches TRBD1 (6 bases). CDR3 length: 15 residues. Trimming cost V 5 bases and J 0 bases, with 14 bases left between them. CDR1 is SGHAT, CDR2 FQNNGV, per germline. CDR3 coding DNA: TGTGCCAGCAGCGAGGGACAAATTAGCTCCTACGAGCAGTACTTC. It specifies CASSEGQISSYEQYF.

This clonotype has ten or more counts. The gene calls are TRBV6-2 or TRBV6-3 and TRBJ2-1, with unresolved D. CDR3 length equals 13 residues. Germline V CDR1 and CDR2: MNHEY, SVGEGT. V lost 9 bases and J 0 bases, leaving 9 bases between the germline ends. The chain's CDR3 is CASTSPSYNEQFF. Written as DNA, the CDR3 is TGTGCCAGTACGAGTCCCTCCTACAATGAGCAGTTCTTC.

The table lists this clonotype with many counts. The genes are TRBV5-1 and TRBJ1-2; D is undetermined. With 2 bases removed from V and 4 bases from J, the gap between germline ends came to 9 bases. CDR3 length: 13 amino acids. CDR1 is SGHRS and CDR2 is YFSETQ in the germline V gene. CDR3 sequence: CASSFDITYGYTF. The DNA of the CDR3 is TGCGCCAGCAGCTTCGACATAACCTATGGCTACACCTTC.

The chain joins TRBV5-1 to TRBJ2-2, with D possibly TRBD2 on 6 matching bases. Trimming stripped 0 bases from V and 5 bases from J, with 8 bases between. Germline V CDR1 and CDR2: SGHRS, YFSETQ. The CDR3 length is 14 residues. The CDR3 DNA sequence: TGCGCCAGCAGCTTGGCCGCGGGAACCGGGGAGCTGTTTTTT. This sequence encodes CASSLAAGTGELFF.

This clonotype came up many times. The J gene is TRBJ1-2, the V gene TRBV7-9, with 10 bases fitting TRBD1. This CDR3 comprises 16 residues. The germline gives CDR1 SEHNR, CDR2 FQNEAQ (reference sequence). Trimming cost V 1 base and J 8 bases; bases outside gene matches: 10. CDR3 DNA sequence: TGTGCCAGCAGCTTAGATTTGGGACAGGGGAATAAAGGCTACACCTTC. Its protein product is CASSLDLGQGNKGYTF.

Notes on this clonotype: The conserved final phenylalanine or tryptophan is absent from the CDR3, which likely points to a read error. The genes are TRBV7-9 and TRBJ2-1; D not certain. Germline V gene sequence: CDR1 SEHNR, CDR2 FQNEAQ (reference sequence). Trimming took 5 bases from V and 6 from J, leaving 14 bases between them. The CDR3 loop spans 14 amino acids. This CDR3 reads CASSPRLGLNEQFL. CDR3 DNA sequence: TGTGCCAGCAGCCCCCGATTAGGCCTCAATGAGCAGTTCTTG.

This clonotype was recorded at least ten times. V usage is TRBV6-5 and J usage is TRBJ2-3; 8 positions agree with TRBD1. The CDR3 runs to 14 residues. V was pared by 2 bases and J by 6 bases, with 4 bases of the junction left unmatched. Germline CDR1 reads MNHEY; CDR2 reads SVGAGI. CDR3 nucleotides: TGTGCCAGCAGTTACAGGGACAGGCAGGATACGCAGTATTTT. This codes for CASSYRDRQDTQYF.

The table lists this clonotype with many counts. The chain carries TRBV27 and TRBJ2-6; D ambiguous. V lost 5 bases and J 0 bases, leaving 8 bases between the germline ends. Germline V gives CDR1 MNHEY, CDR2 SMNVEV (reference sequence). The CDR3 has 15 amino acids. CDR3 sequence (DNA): TGTGCCAGCAGTCCACAGTTCTCTGGGGCCAACGTCCTGACTTTC. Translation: CASSPQFSGANVLTF.

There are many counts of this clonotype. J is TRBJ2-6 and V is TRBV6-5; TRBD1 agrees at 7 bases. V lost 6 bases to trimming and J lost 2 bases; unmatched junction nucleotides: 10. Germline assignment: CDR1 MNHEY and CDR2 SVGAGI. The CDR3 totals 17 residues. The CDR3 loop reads CASRQGEKYPGANVLTF. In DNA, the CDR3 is TGTGCCAGCAGGCAGGGGGAAAAGTATCCTGGGGCCAACGTCCTGACTTTC.

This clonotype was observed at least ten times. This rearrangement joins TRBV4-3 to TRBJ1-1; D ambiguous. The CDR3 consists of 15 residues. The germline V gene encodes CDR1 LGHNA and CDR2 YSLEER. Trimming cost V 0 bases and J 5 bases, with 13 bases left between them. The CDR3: CASSQDLNSITEAFF. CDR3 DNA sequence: TGCGCCAGCAGCCAAGATTTAAACAGTATAACTGAAGCTTTCTTT.

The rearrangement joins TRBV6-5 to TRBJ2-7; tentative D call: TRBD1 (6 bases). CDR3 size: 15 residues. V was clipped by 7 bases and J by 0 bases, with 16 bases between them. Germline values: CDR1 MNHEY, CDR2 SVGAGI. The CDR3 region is CASTHRVGGSYEQYF. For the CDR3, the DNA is TGTGCCAGCACCCACAGGGTTGGGGGCTCCTACGAGCAGTACTTC.

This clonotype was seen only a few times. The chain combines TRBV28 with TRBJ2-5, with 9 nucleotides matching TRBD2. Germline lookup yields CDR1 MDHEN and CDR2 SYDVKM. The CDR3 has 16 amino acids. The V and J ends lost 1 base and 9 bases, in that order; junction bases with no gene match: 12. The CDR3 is CASSLLVLAGAAAQYF. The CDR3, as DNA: TGTGCCAGCAGTTTATTAGTGTTAGCGGGGGCGGCGGCCCAGTACTTC.

CDR3 in amino acids: CASSLSGGQEAFF. DNA of the CDR3: TGTGCCAGCAGCTTGTCCGGGGGGCAGGAAGCTTTCTTT. The chain has TRBV7-9 and TRBJ1-1, with a tentative D call TRBD1 (6 bases). The germline V gene has CDR1 SEHNR and CDR2 FQNEAQ (reference sequence). The CDR3 extends over 13 amino acids. The ends were cut back, 3 bases at V and 8 bases at J, with 13 bases in the middle.

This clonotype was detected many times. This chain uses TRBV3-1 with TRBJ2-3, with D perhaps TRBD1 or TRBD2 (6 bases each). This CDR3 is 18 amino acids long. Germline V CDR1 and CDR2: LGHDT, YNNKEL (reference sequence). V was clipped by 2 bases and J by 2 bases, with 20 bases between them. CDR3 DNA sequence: TGTGCCAGCAGCCAACCGGAGGGGGTCGAGGGGGTCACAGATACGCAGTATTTT. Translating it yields CASSQPEGVEGVTDTQYF.

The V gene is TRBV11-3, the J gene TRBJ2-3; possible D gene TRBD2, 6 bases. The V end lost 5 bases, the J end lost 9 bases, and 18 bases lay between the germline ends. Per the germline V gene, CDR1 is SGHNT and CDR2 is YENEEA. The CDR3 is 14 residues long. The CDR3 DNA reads TGTGCCAGCAGCACTGGGACGGAGACTAGGACGCAGTATTTT. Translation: CASSTGTETRTQYF. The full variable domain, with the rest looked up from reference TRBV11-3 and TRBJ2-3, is EAGVVQSPRYKIIEKKQPVAFWCNPISGHNTLYWYLQNLGQGPELLIRYENEEAVDDSQLPKDRFSAERLKGVDSTLKIQPAELGDSAVYLCASSTGTETRTQYFGPGTRLTVL.

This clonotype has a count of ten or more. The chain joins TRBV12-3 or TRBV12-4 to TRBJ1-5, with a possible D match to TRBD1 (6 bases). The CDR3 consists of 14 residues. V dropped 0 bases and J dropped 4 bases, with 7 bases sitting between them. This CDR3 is CASSLATGNQPQHF. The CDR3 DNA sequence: TGTGCCAGCAGTTTAGCTACAGGGAATCAGCCCCAGCATTTT.

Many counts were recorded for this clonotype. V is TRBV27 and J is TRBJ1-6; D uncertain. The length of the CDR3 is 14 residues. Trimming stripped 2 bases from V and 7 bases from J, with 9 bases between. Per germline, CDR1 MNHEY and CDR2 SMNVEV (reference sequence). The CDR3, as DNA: TGTGCCAGCAGTTTAGGTTGGCGGAATTCACCCCTCCACTTT. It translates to CASSLGWRNSPLHF.

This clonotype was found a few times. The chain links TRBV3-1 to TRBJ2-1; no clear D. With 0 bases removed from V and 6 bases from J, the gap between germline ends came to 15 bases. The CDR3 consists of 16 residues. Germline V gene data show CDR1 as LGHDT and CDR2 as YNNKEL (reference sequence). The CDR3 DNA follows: TGTGCCAGCAGCCAAGAAGGCATAGGGCCAGTCAATGAGCAGTTCTTC. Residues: CASSQEGIGPVNEQFF.

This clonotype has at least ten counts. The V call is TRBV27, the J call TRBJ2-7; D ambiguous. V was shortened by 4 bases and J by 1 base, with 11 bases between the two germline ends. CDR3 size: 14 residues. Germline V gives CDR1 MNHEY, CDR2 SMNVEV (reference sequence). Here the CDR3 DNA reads TGTGCCAGCAGTTCCACGACGACATCCTACGAGCAGTACTTC. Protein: CASSSTTTSYEQYF.

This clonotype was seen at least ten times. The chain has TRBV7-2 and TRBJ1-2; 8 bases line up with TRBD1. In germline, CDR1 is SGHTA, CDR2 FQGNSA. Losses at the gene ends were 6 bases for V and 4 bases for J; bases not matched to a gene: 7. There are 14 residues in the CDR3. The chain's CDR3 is CASRSGQGLYGYTF. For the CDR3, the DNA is TGTGCCAGCAGGTCCGGACAGGGACTCTATGGCTACACCTTC. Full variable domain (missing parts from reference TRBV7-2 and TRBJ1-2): GAGVSQSPSNKVTEKGKDVELRCDPISGHTALYWYRQSLGQGLEFLIYFQGNSAPDKSGLPSDRFSAERTGGSVSTLTIQRTQQEDSAVYLCASRSGQGLYGYTFGSGTRLTVV.

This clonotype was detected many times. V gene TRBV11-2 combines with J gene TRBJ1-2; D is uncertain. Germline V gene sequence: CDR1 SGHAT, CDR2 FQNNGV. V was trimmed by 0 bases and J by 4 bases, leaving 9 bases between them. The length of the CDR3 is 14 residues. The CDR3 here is CASSLEPSTYGYTF. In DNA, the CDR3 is TGTGCCAGCAGCTTAGAACCCTCCACCTATGGCTACACCTTC.

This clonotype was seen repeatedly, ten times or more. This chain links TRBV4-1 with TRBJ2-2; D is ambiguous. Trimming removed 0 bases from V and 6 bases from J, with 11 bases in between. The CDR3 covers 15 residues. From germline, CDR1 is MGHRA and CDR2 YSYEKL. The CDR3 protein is CASSQDRWGAGELFF. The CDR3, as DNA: TGCGCCAGCAGCCAAGATCGGTGGGGTGCCGGGGAGCTGTTTTTT.

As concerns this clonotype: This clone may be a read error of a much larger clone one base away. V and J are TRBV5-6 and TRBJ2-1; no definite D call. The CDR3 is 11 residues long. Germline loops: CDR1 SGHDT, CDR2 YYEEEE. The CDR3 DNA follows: TGTGCCAGCAGCTTGTTCAATGAGCAGTTGTTC. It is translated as CASSLFNEQLF.